These 4 T cell receptor beta chains came from one sample sequenced in a study of OX40 agonist ivuxolimab in advanced cancers. Profiling relied on immunoSEQ multiplex PCR, and the TCRdb table lists in-frame clones only, not all of them. The sample has approximately 54,000 clones; almost 90% are singletons. The sequencing used CD4+ or CD8+ T cells sorted from blood, collected in a trial of the OX40 agonist ivuxolimab. The receptor source for this set is an adult with an advanced solid tumor such as melanoma, head and neck, liver or kidney cancer.

The J gene is TRBJ1-1, the V gene TRBV5-1, with D tentatively TRBD1 (5 bases). Per germline, CDR1 SGHRS and CDR2 YFSETQ. The CDR3 spans 15 residues. V gave up 4 bases and J gave up 6 bases, with 19 bases separating them. The CDR3 coding sequence is TGCGCCAGCAGCACCGGACACGGGGTTCTTGCTGAAGCTTTCTTT. Translated, it gives CASSTGHGVLAEAFF.

The V call is TRBV5-4, the J call TRBJ1-1, with D possibly matching TRBD1 (6 bases). With 8 bases removed from V and 1 base from J, the gap between germline ends came to 21 bases. This CDR3 is built from 16 residues. CDR1 and CDR2 (germline): SGHNT, YYREEE (reference sequence). CDR3 sequence: CASQVKQGPANTEAFF. The CDR3 DNA follows: TGTGCCAGTCAGGTAAAACAGGGCCCGGCGAACACTGAAGCTTTCTTT. Complete variable domain (other parts from reference TRBV5-4 and TRBJ1-1): ETGVTQSPTHLIKTRGQQVTLRCSSQSGHNTVSWYQQALGQGPQFIFQYYREEENGRGNFPPRFSGLQFPNYSSELNVNALELDDSALYLCASQVKQGPANTEAFFGQGTRLTVV.

This clone was recorded once. The sample carries other DNA sequences with the same CDR3. The chain combines TRBV6-1 with TRBJ2-1, with 8 bases fitting TRBD2. V dropped 6 bases and J dropped 6; count of bases not matched to a gene: 7. This CDR3 spans 14 amino acids. CDR1 and CDR2 (germline): MNHNS, SASEGT. CDR3 sequence reads: CASSERGRGNEQFF. CDR3 in DNA: TGTGCCAGCAGCGAGCGGGGGCGGGGCAATGAGCAGTTCTTC.

This chain connects TRBV1 to TRBJ2-7; the listed D gene, TRBD1, was not tested against the DNA. TRBV1 is tagged as a pseudogene. This CDR3 is 17 amino acids long. The CDR3 protein is CTSSKGRPILGPFEQYF. CDR3 sequence (DNA): TGCACCAGCAGCAAAGGCCGGCCCATTCTGGGGCCGTTCGAGCAGTACTTC.